These T cell receptor beta chains were read from a single sample in a study of shared clonotypes between healthy human individuals. Profiling relied on immunoSEQ multiplex PCR, and the TCRdb table lists in-frame clones only, not all of them. The repertoire holds about 960,000 clones, with over 60% as singletons. The sequencing input was memory CD4+ T cells sorted from blood. These receptors all stem from a young man in good health. CDR3s include the opening cysteine and the closing phenylalanine or tryptophan. Fields, in order: D gene, clone size, J gene, V gene, CDR3 protein, CDR3 DNA. A D gene is named only where the DNA matches it firmly. Clone size is given for some rows only: seen once, a few or many times, or a class if the clone is expanded.

d_gene: NA
abundance: NA
j_gene: TRBJ1-2
v_gene: TRBV5-1
CDR3aa: CASSLDGQNYGYTF
CDR3nt: TGCGCCAGCAGCTTGGATGGACAGAACTATGGCTACACCTTC

d_gene: TRBD1
abundance: NA
j_gene: TRBJ1-5
v_gene: TRBV6-1
CDR3aa: CATQPDRGNQPQHF
CDR3nt: TGTGCCACCCAACCGGACAGGGGCAATCAGCCCCAGCATTTT

d_gene: NA
abundance: NA
j_gene: TRBJ1-5
v_gene: TRBV6-1
CDR3aa: CATEAKLNQPQHF
CDR3nt: TGTGCCACCGAAGCGAAATTAAATCAGCCCCAGCATTTT

d_gene: NA
abundance: NA
j_gene: TRBJ2-3
v_gene: TRBV5-1
CDR3aa: CASSPRPGHTDTQYF
CDR3nt: TGCGCCAGCAGCCCCCGACCAGGACACACAGATACGCAGTATTTT

d_gene: NA
abundance: NA
j_gene: TRBJ2-2
v_gene: TRBV2
CDR3aa: CASIQGIGTGELFF
CDR3nt: TGTGCCAGCATCCAGGGAATTGGCACCGGGGAGCTGTTTTTT

d_gene: NA
abundance: NA
j_gene: TRBJ1-6
v_gene: TRBV28
CDR3aa: CASGGNGNSPLHF
CDR3nt: TGTGCCAGCGGGGGAAACGGGAATTCACCCCTCCACTTT

d_gene: TRBD1
abundance: NA
j_gene: TRBJ1-3
v_gene: TRBV18
CDR3aa: CASSLTGEVSGNTIYF
CDR3nt: TGTGCCAGCTCGCTTACAGGGGAAGTATCTGGAAACACCATATATTTT

d_gene: NA
abundance: NA
j_gene: TRBJ1-2
v_gene: TRBV9
CDR3aa: CASSLGQGDGYTF
CDR3nt: TGTGCCAGCAGCCTCGGGCAGGGTGACGGCTACACCTTC

d_gene: NA
abundance: NA
j_gene: TRBJ2-5
v_gene: TRBV7-8
CDR3aa: CASSFGGGGETQYF
CDR3nt: TGTGCCAGCAGCTTTGGTGGAGGGGGAGAGACCCAGTACTTC

d_gene: TRBD1
abundance: many
j_gene: TRBJ1-5
v_gene: TRBV28
CDR3aa: CASSFRDREVQPQHF
CDR3nt: TGTGCCAGCAGTTTCCGGGACAGGGAGGTCCAGCCCCAGCATTTT

d_gene: NA
abundance: NA
j_gene: TRBJ1-2
v_gene: TRBV18
CDR3aa: CASSRGDLGYTF
CDR3nt: TGTGCCAGCTCACGGGGGGACCTCGGCTACACCTTC

d_gene: NA
abundance: few
j_gene: TRBJ1-6
v_gene: TRBV18
CDR3aa: CASSNTEQGNLHF
CDR3nt: TGTGCCAGCTCAAATACTGAACAGGGAAACCTCCACTTT

d_gene: NA
abundance: NA
j_gene: TRBJ1-4
v_gene: TRBV4-3
CDR3aa: CASSQDRGSDEKLFF
CDR3nt: TGCGCCAGCAGCCAAGACAGGGGATCTGATGAAAAACTGTTTTTT

d_gene: NA
abundance: NA
j_gene: TRBJ1-1
v_gene: TRBV7-9
CDR3aa: CASSLGTDNTEAFF
CDR3nt: TGTGCCAGCAGCTTAGGGACTGATAACACTGAAGCTTTCTTT

d_gene: NA
abundance: NA
j_gene: TRBJ1-1
v_gene: TRBV10-3
CDR3aa: CASSPGAYTEAFF
CDR3nt: TGTGCCTCCTCCCCGGGGGCCTACACTGAAGCTTTCTTT

d_gene: NA
abundance: NA
j_gene: TRBJ2-3
v_gene: TRBV5-1
CDR3aa: CASSVPLGADTQYF
CDR3nt: TGCGCCAGCAGCGTGCCCCTTGGAGCAGATACGCAGTATTTT

d_gene: TRBD2
abundance: NA
j_gene: TRBJ2-1
v_gene: TRBV7-3
CDR3aa: CASSLRRLAGENNEQFF
CDR3nt: TGTGCCAGCAGCTTACGGCGACTAGCGGGGGAAAACAATGAGCAGTTCTTC

d_gene: TRBD1
abundance: NA
j_gene: TRBJ1-1
v_gene: TRBV9
CDR3aa: CASSSDRGTEAFF
CDR3nt: TGTGCCAGCAGCTCGGACAGGGGCACTGAAGCTTTCTTT

d_gene: NA
abundance: NA
j_gene: TRBJ2-7
v_gene: TRBV30
CDR3aa: CAWSAPWEQYF
CDR3nt: TGTGCCTGGAGTGCACCTTGGGAGCAGTACTTC

d_gene: NA
abundance: NA
j_gene: TRBJ1-3
v_gene: TRBV6-1
CDR3aa: CASRGNTIYF
CDR3nt: TGTGCCAGCCGGGGGAACACCATATATTTT

d_gene: NA
abundance: NA
j_gene: TRBJ2-5
v_gene: TRBV5-1
CDR3aa: CASSLVSGVQETQYF
CDR3nt: TGCGCCAGCAGCTTGGTTTCGGGAGTACAGGAGACCCAGTACTTC

d_gene: TRBD1
abundance: NA
j_gene: TRBJ1-6
v_gene: TRBV19
CDR3aa: CASSYSDRGSNSPLHF
CDR3nt: TGTGCCAGTAGTTATTCGGACAGGGGGTCGAATTCACCCCTCCACTTT

d_gene: NA
abundance: few
j_gene: TRBJ2-7
v_gene: TRBV7-2
CDR3aa: CASSPSTATYEQYF
CDR3nt: TGTGCCAGCAGCCCTTCGACAGCCACCTACGAGCAGTACTTC

d_gene: TRBD2
abundance: NA
j_gene: TRBJ2-1
v_gene: TRBV6-5
CDR3aa: CASSYSGLAGGHEQFF
CDR3nt: TGTGCCAGCAGTTACTCCGGACTAGCGGGGGGGCACGAGCAGTTCTTC